This TCR beta chain was obtained from a study of siplizumab effects on memory and regulatory T cells. Study findings and constraints: Memory T cells appeared less diverse than naive cells, which seemed to contribute substantially to alloresponse.

A remark on this clone: Its specificity is unknown.

Clones were sequenced by immunoSEQ multiplex PCR, and TCRdb holds only the in-frame ones, with some missing. The sample has around 100,000 clones; roughly 93% are singletons. Trimming left V 2 bases short and J 7 bases short, with 18 bases between. CDR1 MNHNS and CDR2 SASEGT come from the germline V gene. The CDR3 spans 15 residues. The sequencing input was non-Treg CD4+ T cells sorted from blood. The source is a human donor in good health. The chain couples TRBV6-1 to TRBJ2-7, with no clear D. The CDR3 sequence: CASSEYYGQDGEQYF. CDR3 nucleotide sequence: TGTGCCAGCAGTGAATATTACGGGCAGGATGGGGAGCAGTACTTC.